This T cell receptor (beta chain) was documented in a study of T cell responses to AZD1222 COVID-19 vaccine. General study results and limits: Dominant CD4 TCR responses targeted spike regions 160-218 and 743-854. Baseline serology detected seropositivity in only six AZD1222 recipients. The reported proportion of spike-specific TCRs targeting unmutated variant regions was nearly half. Two doses of AZD1222 preceded a rise in Spike-specific TCR breadth and depth.

Some clones are missing from TCRdb's copy, which holds only in-frame ones; the method was immunoSEQ multiplex PCR. This sample has tens of thousands of clones, with under 85% found just once. In germline, CDR1 is LGHDT, CDR2 YNNKEL (reference sequence). CDR3 size: 16 residues. V lost 5 bases, J lost 4 bases, and 6 bases stayed unmatched. This clone appeared once. Its target is not known. This receptor was identified in an adult in good health. Sequenced material: peripheral blood, taken on day 0 of MenACWY control vaccination. The gene calls are TRBV3-1 (or the pseudogene TRBV3-2) and TRBJ2-2, with TRBD2 matching 11 bases. CDR3 sequence reads: CASSSTSGVGTGELFF. CDR3 coding DNA: TGTGCCAGCAGCTCGACTAGCGGGGTGGGCACCGGGGAGCTGTTTTTT.